Below, one TCR beta chain is given with its context. Its antigen remains unidentified. Sorting with CD45RO/CCR7/CD25/CD127/CD95/CD27 yielded naive, central memory, regulatory and stem-like memory CD4+ cells. This sample is part of a study of beta chain features in type 1 diabetes. General study points: The naive, central memory and Treg TCRB repertoires showed an apparent similarity that was greater among patients than among healthy donors.

Expressed TCRB transcripts were sequenced after all isolated RNA was converted to cDNA. About 3.4 million reads on average were seen across naive, central memory and regulatory T cell samples. Profiled with immunoSEQ multiplex PCR; TCRdb holds only in-frame clones, not every one. Of 240,000 or so clones in the sample, roughly two thirds were seen once. Looked up from germline, CDR1 is SGHNT and CDR2 is YYREEE (reference sequence). This CDR3 comprises 13 residues. With 10 bases clipped from V and 1 base from J, the junction kept 8 bases outside the gene matches. The V gene is TRBV5-4, the J gene TRBJ2-7; 7 bases are a match to TRBD2. This clonotype originated in a man aged 30 to 39 in good health. Material for sequencing was naive CD4+ T cells from blood. DNA of the CDR3: TGTGCCGGCGCGGCGGGGGATTCCTACGAGCAGTACTTC. Amino acid sequence: CAGAAGDSYEQYF.